Below are 25 T cell receptor beta chains sequenced from a single sample in a study of cytomegalovirus exposure and HLA in healthy donors. PCR employed 60 Vbeta and 13 Jbeta primers. Produced via immunoSEQ multiplex PCR; TCRdb's table is partial and in-frame only. This table has around 120,000 clones, roughly 83% appearing once. Sequenced input: PBMCs. The source is a young man in good health and CMV-seropositive.

The V call is TRBV7-9, the J call TRBJ1-2; 7 bases match TRBD1. This CDR3 region has 16 residues. The germline V gene has CDR1 SEHNR and CDR2 FQNEAQ (reference sequence). V dropped 1 base and J dropped 4; count of bases not matched to a gene: 9. The DNA for the CDR3 is TGTGCCAGCAGCTTAGTGGGAGGACAGGTCGCCTATGGCTACACCTTC. This encodes CASSLVGGQVAYGYTF. Full variable domain (rest looked up from reference TRBV7-9 and TRBJ1-2): DTGVSQNPRHKITKRGQNVTFRCDPISEHNRLYWYRQTLGQGPEFLTYFQNEAQLEKSRLLSDRFSAERPKGSFSTLEIQRTEQGDSAMYLCASSLVGGQVAYGYTFGSGTRLTVV.

CDR3 coding DNA: TGTGCCAGCTCACCTCCGACTAGACGCATTGAGCAGTTCTTC. Amino acids: CASSPPTRRIEQFF. The chain links TRBV18 to TRBJ2-1; a weak D match, TRBD2 (6 bases). With 3 bases removed from V and 9 bases from J, the gap between germline ends came to 15 bases. The CDR3 is 14 residues long. CDR1 KGHSH and CDR2 LQKENI come from the germline V gene.

This clone has just one count. The sample contains more than one DNA sequence encoding this CDR3. The V gene is TRBV9, the J gene TRBJ1-5, with no clear D. CDR3 length equals 15 residues. Per germline, CDR1 SGDLS and CDR2 YYNGEE. Trimming took 4 bases from V and 1 from J, leaving 12 bases between them. The CDR3 coding sequence is TGTGCCAGCAGCCCAGAGAGGGAGAGCAATCAGCCCCAGCATTTT. It codes for CASSPERESNQPQHF.

V and J are TRBV4-3 and TRBJ2-1, with D possibly TRBD1 on 6 matching bases. The CDR3 spans 14 residues. Deletions cut 1 base from V and 7 bases from J, with 11 bases between. Germline CDR1 reads LGHNA; CDR2 reads YSLEER. The DNA of the CDR3 is TGCGCCAGCAGCCAAGTCAACAGGGATAATGAGCAGTTCTTC. This translates into CASSQVNRDNEQFF.

This chain joins TRBV5-8 and TRBJ1-3; D possibly corresponds to TRBD1 (6 bases). Germline CDR1 SGHTS, CDR2 YDEGEE. V lost 5 bases and J lost 0, with 12 bases in between. The CDR3 totals 15 residues. CDR3: CASSVTGSSGNTIYF. DNA of the CDR3: TGTGCCAGCAGTGTAACAGGGAGCTCTGGAAACACCATATATTTT.

This clone is a singleton in its sample. The sample carries other DNA sequences with the same CDR3. CDR3 in DNA: TGTGCCAGCAGCGTGGGTAGCGGGATCTACAATGAGCAGTTCTTC. Amino acid sequence: CASSVGSGIYNEQFF. The chain is built from TRBV9 and TRBJ2-1; TRBD2 matches at 8 bases. Germline V gives CDR1 SGDLS, CDR2 YYNGEE. This CDR3 has 15 amino acids. V was pared by 2 bases and J by 3 bases, with 4 bases of the junction left unmatched.

This chain links TRBV27 with TRBJ2-2; 8 bases align to TRBD1. The CDR3 covers 18 residues. Trimming at V came to 4 bases and at J to 7 bases, leaving 17 bases not matched to a gene. CDR1 and CDR2 (germline): MNHEY, SMNVEV (reference sequence). For the CDR3, the DNA is TGTGCCAGCAGTTCCTTCCCCGTGGACAGGGACCTCGGCGGGGAGCTGTTTTTT. Translation: CASSSFPVDRDLGGELFF.

This rearrangement joins TRBV11-3 to TRBJ2-7, with D possibly TRBD2 on 5 matching bases. Germline-derived CDR1 and CDR2 are SGHNT and YENEEA. This CDR3 comprises 14 residues. The V end lost 0 bases, the J end lost 6 bases, and 12 bases lay between the germline ends. The CDR3: CASSLEFGEREQYF. The CDR3 nucleotides read TGTGCCAGCAGCTTAGAATTCGGGGAACGCGAGCAGTACTTC.

This clone appeared once. The chain is built from TRBV25-1 and TRBJ2-1, with D possibly matching TRBD2 (7 bases). The germline V gene has CDR1 MGHDK and CDR2 SYGVNS. There are 17 residues in the CDR3. V lost 0 bases to trimming and J lost 9 bases, with 21 bases between them. This CDR3 reads CASSEYDVGGLAGEQFF. The CDR3 DNA sequence: TGTGCCAGCAGTGAATATGATGTCGGGGGGCTAGCAGGTGAGCAGTTCTTC.

As for this clone: Relative to the germline gene, one junction end is altered; a read error may explain this. This chain connects TRBV29-1 to TRBJ2-6; perhaps TRBD1 as D (5 bases). Looked up from germline, CDR1 is SQVTM and CDR2 is ANQGSEA. The CDR3 covers 14 residues. This CDR3 is CSVEPLSGANGLTF. CDR3 DNA sequence: TGCAGCGTTGAGCCCCTCTCTGGGGCCAACGGCCTGACTTTC.

The rearrangement uses TRBV29-1 and TRBJ2-7; 7 bases map to TRBD1. Germline loops: CDR1 SQVTM, CDR2 ANQGSEA. The junction had 5 bases not matched to a gene; V was cut back by 4 bases and J by 2 bases. This CDR3 region has 13 residues. This chain's CDR3 is CSVADRETYEQYF. CDR3 DNA sequence: TGCAGCGTTGCTGACAGGGAAACCTACGAGCAGTACTTC.

This chain uses TRBV5-4 with TRBJ1-1, with a weak D call TRBD1 (6 bases). Per the germline V gene, CDR1 is SGHNT and CDR2 is YYREEE (reference sequence). Trimming left V 9 bases short and J 8 bases short, with 20 bases between. The CDR3 is 13 residues long. Here the CDR3 reads CAILAPSGGEAFF. DNA for the CDR3: TGTGCCATCCTAGCCCCCTCGGGGGGCGAAGCTTTCTTT.

V gene TRBV9 combines with J gene TRBJ1-1; no firm D call. This CDR3 region has 14 residues. Between the trimmed V and J ends, which lost 3 bases and 4 bases, there was a span of 13 bases. Germline V gene sequence: CDR1 SGDLS, CDR2 YYNGEE. Written as DNA, the CDR3 is TGTGCCAGCAGCGCCCACTTTGATGGCACTGAAGCTTTCTTT. This codes for CASSAHFDGTEAFF.

This sequence joins TRBV5-4 and TRBJ2-1, with TRBD2 identical over 8 bases. CDR1 and CDR2 (germline): SGHNT, YYREEE (reference sequence). The CDR3 totals 16 residues. V shed 4 bases, J shed 6 bases, and the junction held 12 bases outside the gene matches. CDR3 amino acids: CASSRGGREVFNEQFF. The CDR3 region has the DNA TGTGCCAGCAGCCGGGGGGGGCGGGAGGTATTCAATGAGCAGTTCTTC.

This clone showed up just a few times. CDR3 DNA sequence: TGTGCCAGCAGTTTGACTAGCTGGCCGACAGATACGCAGTATTTT. Translation: CASSLTSWPTDTQYF. The chain recombines TRBV27 with TRBJ2-3, with 7 nucleotides matching TRBD2. The CDR3 consists of 15 residues. The germline V gene encodes CDR1 MNHEY and CDR2 SMNVEV (reference sequence). V lost 3 bases to trimming and J lost 3 bases; unmatched junction nucleotides: 6.

V gene TRBV4-1 combines with J gene TRBJ1-2, with no clear D. Germline CDR1 is MGHRA and CDR2 is YSYEKL. This CDR3 is built from 11 residues. The V and J ends lost 3 bases and 4 bases respectively, with 3 bases between them. CDR3 sequence: CASSHRYGYTF. DNA for the CDR3: TGCGCCAGCAGCCACCGCTATGGCTACACCTTC.

The rearrangement joins TRBV7-6 to TRBJ1-2; D is possibly TRBD1 (5 bases). V was clipped by 3 bases and J by 0 bases, with 14 bases between them. Germline loops: CDR1 SGHVS, CDR2 FNYEAQ. This CDR3 comprises 16 residues. CDR3 nucleotides: TGTGCCAGCAGCTTTGGTTCGACAGAGACTAACTATGGCTACACCTTC. It translates to CASSFGSTETNYGYTF.

This clone has only one observation. The V gene is TRBV7-9, the J gene TRBJ1-4; maybe TRBD1 (5 bases). Trimming pared 8 bases from V and 4 bases from J, leaving 11 bases between. The germline CDR1 and CDR2 sequences are SEHNR and FQNEAQ (reference sequence). CDR3 length: 13 amino acids. CDR3 in amino acids: CASGGLNNEKLFF. The CDR3 bases are TGTGCCAGCGGGGGACTAAATAATGAAAAACTGTTTTTT.

This clone was detected a few times. The J gene is TRBJ2-7, the V gene TRBV7-9; TRBD1 might be the D (5 bases). The CDR3 sequence is 14 residues long. V lost 4 bases to trimming and J lost 0 bases, with 10 bases between them. Germline V CDR1 and CDR2: SEHNR, FQNEAQ (reference sequence). In DNA, the CDR3 is TGTGCCAGCAGCTCAACCGACAGCTCCTACGAGCAGTACTTC. This codes for CASSSTDSSYEQYF.

V and J are TRBV7-3 and TRBJ2-1, with 10 bases lining up with TRBD2. The CDR3 totals 16 residues. V was clipped by 5 bases and J by 6 bases; unmatched bases: 10. Germline CDR1 is SGHTA and CDR2 is FQGTGA. The CDR3 nucleotides read TGTGCCAGCAGCCTAGTCGGGCTAGCGGGGGTCAATGAGCAGTTCTTC. This codes for CASSLVGLAGVNEQFF.

This sequence joins TRBV4-1 and TRBJ2-3, with TRBD2 identical over 12 bases. Unmatched junction bases numbered 20, after V lost 3 bases and J lost 10 bases. The CDR3 length is 19 residues. Germline CDR1 reads MGHRA; CDR2 reads YSYEKL. The CDR3 nucleotides read TGCGCCAGCAGCCAGATTGGAAGTCTAGCGGGAGGGCCAGCCCCCCCGCAGTATTTT. Amino acid sequence: CASSQIGSLAGGPAPPQYF.

The chain carries TRBV10-3 and TRBJ2-2, with D possibly TRBD2 on 6 matching bases. Trimming took 5 bases from V and 4 from J, leaving 14 bases between them. The CDR3 has 15 amino acids. Germline V gives CDR1 ENHRY, CDR2 SYGVKD. CDR3 loop: CAISQGLSPTGELFF. The CDR3 coding sequence is TGTGCCATCAGTCAGGGACTTAGTCCCACCGGGGAGCTGTTTTTT.

The chain links TRBV5-6 to TRBJ2-5; a possible D gene is TRBD1 (6 bases). Germline CDR1 reads SGHDT; CDR2 reads YYEEEE. Trimming removed 4 bases from V and 5 bases from J, with 15 bases in between. The CDR3 extends over 14 amino acids. The CDR3 loop is CASSPGHGLETQYF. As DNA, the CDR3 is TGTGCCAGCAGCCCGGGACACGGTTTGGAGACCCAGTACTTC. Based on the CDR3 plus reference TRBV5-6 and TRBJ2-5, the full variable domain is DAGVTQSPTHLIKTRGQQVTLRCSPKSGHDTVSWYQQALGQGPQFIFQYYEEEERQRGNFPDRFSGHQFPNYSSELNVNALLLGDSALYLCASSPGHGLETQYFGPGTRLLVL.

The CDR3 is CASSLWAAGSSYEQYF. CDR3 sequence (DNA): TGTGCCAGCAGTTTATGGGCGGCGGGGAGCTCCTACGAGCAGTACTTC. The V call is TRBV28, the J call TRBJ2-7, with TRBD2 as a possible D gene (6 bases). The germline V gene encodes CDR1 MDHEN and CDR2 SYDVKM. The V end lost 0 bases, the J end lost 0 bases, and 12 bases lay between the germline ends. This CDR3 region has 16 residues.

The chain combines TRBV13 with TRBJ1-2; possibly TRBD1 for D (6 bases). Germline V gene sequence: CDR1 PRHDT, CDR2 FYEKMQ (reference sequence). Deletions cut 5 bases from V and 7 bases from J, with 23 bases between. The CDR3 sequence is 16 residues long. Here the CDR3 reads CASSGSSETGLSGYTF. CDR3 bases: TGTGCCAGCAGCGGATCCTCGGAGACAGGTCTATCTGGCTACACCTTC.